Following are 26 T cell receptor beta chains from one sample sequenced in a study of Tregs in tolerant kidney transplant recipients (dated by TCRdb to about 2019). The library was produced with the immunoSEQ multiplex PCR assay. TCRdb obtained this table from immuneACCESS and retained in-frame rearrangements with V and J assigned. These tables miss some clones; where compared with another copy, unresolved V genes account for less than half of the shortfall, and the remainder is unexplained. The sample table lists about 44,000 clones, 95% to 96% of them with a count of one. The ten largest clones represent 0.37% of the sample. For these receptors, no antigen is known. Input material: Tregs from blood cultured with allogeneic cells. All receptors come from a human donor in good health.

This clone was detected only once. V usage is TRBV7-9 and J usage is TRBJ1-2; TRBD1 is a possible D gene (6 bases). This CDR3 has 15 residues. Trimming removed 1 base at V and 8 bases at J, with 17 bases between. Germline V gene lookup returns CDR1 SEHNR and CDR2 FQNEAQ (reference sequence). In nucleotides, the CDR3 is TGTGCCAGCAGCTTAGTATCTGGCAGGGGCGAGGGCTACACCTTC. This codes for CASSLVSGRGEGYTF.

This chain joins TRBV7-3 and TRBJ2-3; D tentatively reads TRBD1 or TRBD2 (6 bases each). The CDR3 extends over 15 amino acids. CDR1 is SGHTA and CDR2 is FQGTGA in the germline V gene. V lost 5 bases and J 1 base, leaving 13 bases between the germline ends. The CDR3 DNA sequence: TGTGCCAGCAGCCGGCGGGACACCCGCACAGATACGCAGTATTTT. Protein: CASSRRDTRTDTQYF.

V and J are TRBV15 and TRBJ1-1; D not resolved. Germline lookup yields CDR1 LNHNV and CDR2 YYDKDF (reference sequence). The CDR3 contains 15 residues. V was trimmed by 4 bases and J by 4 bases, leaving 16 bases between them. The DNA for the CDR3 is TGTGCCACCAGCATTACCCGGTGGGAAATCACTGAAGCTTTCTTT. It encodes CATSITRWEITEAFF. The full variable domain, rest sourced from reference TRBV15 and TRBJ1-1, is DAMVIQNPRYQVTQFGKPVTLSCSQTLNHNVMYWYQQKSSQAPKLLFHYYDKDFNNEADTPDNFQSRRPNTSFCFLDIRSPGLGDTAMYLCATSITRWEITEAFFGQGTRLTVV.

The rearrangement uses TRBV6-6 and TRBJ1-1, with 7 bases that match TRBD1. Germline CDR1 MNHNY, CDR2 SVGAGI (reference sequence). After removal of 6 bases from V and 1 base from J, the junction contained 5 bases not matched to a gene. The CDR3 consists of 14 residues. CDR3 coding DNA: TGTGCCAGCAGCTATAGACAGGGGAACACTGAAGCTTTCTTT. Residues: CASSYRQGNTEAFF.

The chain uses TRBV11-3 and TRBJ2-1; 7 positions match TRBD2. Per the germline V gene, CDR1 is SGHNT and CDR2 is YENEEA. The CDR3 consists of 19 residues. The junction had 15 bases not matched to a gene; V was cut back by 0 bases and J by 4 bases. DNA for the CDR3: TGTGCCAGCAGCTTAGATAAGGTGCGGGAGCACGCCTTGTACAATGAGCAGTTCTTC. Encoded protein: CASSLDKVREHALYNEQFF.

The chain couples TRBV11-2 to TRBJ2-2, with TRBD2 matching over 10 bases. V shed 5 bases and J 5 bases; nucleotides not matched to a gene: 5. In germline, CDR1 is SGHAT, CDR2 FQNNGV. The CDR3 has 15 amino acids. CDR3 sequence reads: CASSPRTSGTGELFF. The CDR3 DNA follows: TGTGCCAGCAGCCCCCGGACTAGCGGTACCGGGGAGCTGTTTTTT.

The gene calls are TRBV5-1 and TRBJ1-3; D ambiguous. Germline values: CDR1 SGHRS, CDR2 YFSETQ. Trimming shortened V by 7 bases and J by 4 bases, and 12 bases separated the two germline ends. The length of the CDR3 is 13 residues. For the CDR3, the DNA is TGCGCCAGCTCGGCAAGGAGGGGAAACACCATATATTTT. Its translation: CASSARRGNTIYF.

This clone was recorded only once. This sequence joins TRBV10-2 and TRBJ2-2; D gene uncertain. The CDR3 covers 14 residues. V was shortened by 6 bases and J by 3 bases, with 11 bases between the two germline ends. Germline V gene sequence: CDR1 WSHSY, CDR2 SAAADI. CDR3 sequence (DNA): TGCGCCAGCAGGGGCAGAGATTACACCGGGGAGCTGTTTTTT. It specifies CASRGRDYTGELFF.

This clone was observed once. The chain carries TRBV16 and TRBJ1-5; D is undetermined. Germline CDR1 reads KGHSY; CDR2 reads FQNENV. The V end was cut by 7 bases, the J end by 1 base, with 11 bases between. CDR3 length: 14 residues. CDR3 nucleotide sequence: TGTGCCAGCACGCGGAGTCTCAGCAATCAGCCCCAGCATTTT. It translates to CASTRSLSNQPQHF.

This clone was found once. This chain uses TRBV7-2 with TRBJ1-4, with a possible D match to TRBD1 (5 bases). Trimming took off 5 bases at V and 5 bases at J, with 15 bases between the two ends. CDR3 length equals 15 residues. Germline V gene data show CDR1 as SGHTA and CDR2 as FQGNSA. CDR3 coding DNA: TGTGCCAGCAGCCGTTTGGGGCAGAGGAATGAAAAACTGTTTTTT. Its protein is CASSRLGQRNEKLFF.

This chain connects TRBV10-3 to TRBJ1-5; D gene ambiguous. Trimming cost V 0 bases and J 3 bases, with 9 bases left between them. Germline V gene lookup returns CDR1 ENHRY and CDR2 SYGVKD. The CDR3 is 15 residues long. This CDR3 reads CAISESDLYNQPQHF. DNA of the CDR3: TGTGCCATCAGTGAGTCGGACCTGTACAATCAGCCCCAGCATTTT.

The chain links TRBV4-2 to TRBJ1-1, with D tentatively TRBD1 (5 bases). This CDR3 has 18 amino acids. Germline V gives CDR1 LGHNA, CDR2 YNFKEQ. V dropped 1 base and J dropped 1 base, with 19 bases sitting between them. CDR3 amino acids: CASSQGAGAATGNTEAFF. CDR3 nucleotides: TGTGCCAGCAGCCAAGGGGCTGGGGCCGCTACAGGGAACACTGAAGCTTTCTTT.

J is TRBJ1-5 and V is TRBV21-1; the table's D gene call, TRBD1, was not cross checked with the DNA. TRBV21-1 is a pseudogene locus. This CDR3 is 11 amino acids long. The CDR3 coding sequence is TGTCTGGGGCACATTGGCCAGCCCCAGCATTTT. Encoded protein: CLGHIGQPQHF.

The CDR3 region has the DNA TGTGCCAGTAGTATACCGAAGGGCGCTGAAGCTTTCTTT. Residues: CASSIPKGAEAFF. This chain joins TRBV19 and TRBJ1-1, with D hard to call. The CDR3 sequence is 13 residues long. Trimming left V 2 bases short and J 6 bases short, with 10 bases between. The germline V gene encodes CDR1 LNHDA and CDR2 SQIVND (reference sequence).

The chain is built from TRBV6-1 and TRBJ2-2, with a tentative D call TRBD1 (6 bases). Germline CDR1 and CDR2: MNHNS and SASEGT. The V gene lost 2 bases and the J gene lost 6 bases, with 16 bases spanning the gap. CDR3 length: 16 amino acids. CDR3 sequence: CASSELFTRGSGELFF. CDR3 coding DNA: TGTGCCAGCAGTGAACTTTTTACTAGGGGGTCCGGGGAGCTGTTTTTT.

The rearrangement links TRBV27 to TRBJ2-5; the D is unclear. The CDR3 is made up of 17 amino acids. Trimming removed 4 bases at V and 0 bases at J, with 18 bases between. In germline, CDR1 is MNHEY, CDR2 SMNVEV (reference sequence). CDR3 DNA sequence: TGTGCCAGCAGTTCTAAGATCATTCTGGGGTACCAAGAGACCCAGTACTTC. It encodes CASSSKIILGYQETQYF.

The chain links TRBV5-6 to TRBJ2-7; no definite D call. Germline CDR1 reads SGHDT; CDR2 reads YYEEEE. This CDR3 contains 12 residues. V was pared by 1 base and J by 4 bases, with 6 bases between. This CDR3 is CASSLWRYEQYF. For the CDR3, the DNA is TGTGCCAGCAGCTTGTGGCGTTACGAGCAGTACTTC.

The chain links TRBV2 to TRBJ2-1; D gene uncertain. Germline V gene data show CDR1 as SNHLY and CDR2 as FYNNEI. This CDR3 is 12 amino acids long. Trimming left V 3 bases short and J 7 bases short, with 7 bases between. CDR3 amino acids: CASSDFWNEQFF. The CDR3 coding sequence is TGTGCCAGCAGTGATTTTTGGAATGAGCAGTTCTTC.

V is TRBV7-9 and J is TRBJ1-2; the D gene is possibly TRBD1 (6 bases). Germline values: CDR1 SEHNR, CDR2 FQNEAQ (reference sequence). V lost 9 bases to trimming and J lost 4 bases, with 9 bases between them. This CDR3 is 11 amino acids long. The CDR3: CASGRGYGYTF. The CDR3 bases are TGTGCCAGTGGCAGGGGCTATGGCTACACCTTC.

The chain joins TRBV10-2 to TRBJ1-1; D is uncertain. Germline values: CDR1 WSHSY, CDR2 SAAADI. The ends were cut back, 8 bases at V and 0 bases at J, with 7 bases in the middle. This CDR3 contains 12 residues. CDR3 protein: CASGRMNTEAFF. CDR3 nucleotide sequence: TGCGCCAGCGGACGTATGAACACTGAAGCTTTCTTT.

This clone was seen only once. The chain couples TRBV6-5 to TRBJ2-5, with D perhaps matching TRBD2 (7 bases). CDR3 length: 15 residues. The V gene lost 2 bases and the J gene lost 2 bases, with 12 bases spanning the gap. CDR1 is MNHEY and CDR2 is SVGAGI in the germline V gene. The CDR3 here is CASSYGGGRQETQYF. CDR3 DNA: TGTGCCAGCAGTTACGGGGGGGGGCGTCAAGAGACCCAGTACTTC.

The J gene is TRBJ1-4, the V gene TRBV7-9; D gene ambiguous. V dropped 5 bases and J dropped 10 bases, with 32 bases sitting between them. The CDR3 has 19 residues. Germline CDR1 and CDR2: SEHNR and FQNEAQ (reference sequence). The CDR3 DNA is TGTGCCAGCAGCCGTGGAGCGTGGGTGGGCTCCGGGATAGTAGGAAAACTGTTTTTT. Protein: CASSRGAWVGSGIVGKLFF.

This chain uses TRBV9 with TRBJ2-2, with 8 bases fitting TRBD2. The CDR3 spans 16 residues. Trimming removed 3 bases from V and 4 bases from J; junction bases left unmatched: 8. Germline-derived CDR1 and CDR2 are SGDLS and YYNGEE. The CDR3 loop is CASSAGTRAFTGELFF. The CDR3 DNA reads as TGTGCCAGCAGCGCCGGGACTAGGGCCTTCACCGGGGAGCTGTTTTTT.

Only one count was recorded for this clone. The V and J genes are TRBV6-1 and TRBJ2-7; a weak D match, TRBD2 (5 bases). The germline V gene has CDR1 MNHNS and CDR2 SASEGT. V gave up 4 bases and J gave up 4 bases, with 11 bases separating them. The CDR3 sequence is 13 residues long. CDR3 protein: CASSGGRRYEQYF. CDR3 nucleotide sequence: TGTGCCAGCAGTGGTGGCAGGAGGTACGAGCAGTACTTC.

This clone showed up just once. Here the CDR3 DNA reads TGTGCCAGCAGCCGAAGGTTACTGCCTCAGGAGACCCAGTACTTC. Amino acids: CASSRRLLPQETQYF. The chain recombines TRBV5-6 with TRBJ2-5; no clear D gene. From germline, CDR1 is SGHDT and CDR2 YYEEEE. V gave up 4 bases and J gave up 5 bases, with 18 bases separating them. The CDR3 has 15 residues.

V is TRBV5-4 and J is TRBJ2-1, with 8 nucleotides matching TRBD2. The junction had 9 bases not matched to a gene; V was cut back by 4 bases and J by 12 bases. Germline V CDR1 and CDR2: SGHNT, YYREEE (reference sequence). The CDR3 is 13 amino acids. This chain's CDR3 is CASSPLSGGRQFF. The CDR3 DNA sequence: TGTGCCAGCAGCCCCTTGTCGGGAGGGCGGCAGTTCTTC.